These 4 T cell receptor beta chains originate from one sample sequenced in a study of T cells in Graves' hyperthyroidism and ophthalmopathy. TCR beta CDR3 sequences were amplified from RNA transcripts. The HTBI primer set was used in a first-round RT-PCR of the TCR CDR3. TCRdb processed the multiplex PCR reads anew with MiXCR; each CDR3 protein has one entry. The repertoire holds 550,000 to 800,000 distinct CDR3 sequences, with roughly 15% as singletons. Sequencing input: blood. The receptor set was obtained from a man between 18 and 35 years old with Graves' hyperthyroidism.

This clonotype was counted many times. The genes are TRBV30 and TRBJ1-1; D not certain. Germline lookup yields CDR1 GTSNPN and CDR2 SVGIG (reference sequence). The germline V and J ends were trimmed by 2 bases and 7 bases, with 11 bases remaining between them. The CDR3 has 12 residues. This CDR3 is CAWSSLIVEAFF. The CDR3 DNA is TGTGCCTGGAGTTCCCTGATCGTTGAAGCTTTCTTT.

Only a few counts were recorded for this clonotype. The chain combines TRBV7-6 with TRBJ2-1; D gene uncertain. CDR3 size: 13 residues. Looked up from germline, CDR1 is SGHVS and CDR2 is FNYEAQ. Trimming shortened V by 5 bases and J by 5 bases, and 10 bases separated the two germline ends. The CDR3 loop is CASSPDGHNEQFF. Here the CDR3 DNA reads TGTGCCAGCAGCCCGGACGGACACAATGAGCAGTTCTTC.

As regards this clonotype: An end of the junction does not agree with germline; a read error may underlie this. The chain recombines TRBV24-1 with TRBJ2-2; D might be TRBD2 (6 bases). Germline loops: CDR1 KGHDR, CDR2 SFDVKD. The CDR3 sequence is 16 residues long. For the CDR3, the DNA is TGTGCCACCAGTGATGGGGGGAGCCGAAACACCGGGGAGCTGCTTTTT. It is translated as CATSDGGSRNTGELLF.

A few counts support this clonotype. The V and J genes are TRBV7-2 and TRBJ2-7; 7 bases fit TRBD2. The CDR3 length is 15 residues. V shed 3 bases and J 0 bases; nucleotides not matched to a gene: 5. The V gene's germline CDR1 is SGHTA and CDR2 FQGNSA. The CDR3 DNA follows: TGTGCCAGCAGCTTGGAGCGGGACCCCTCCTACGAGCAGTACTTC. This sequence encodes CASSLERDPSYEQYF.